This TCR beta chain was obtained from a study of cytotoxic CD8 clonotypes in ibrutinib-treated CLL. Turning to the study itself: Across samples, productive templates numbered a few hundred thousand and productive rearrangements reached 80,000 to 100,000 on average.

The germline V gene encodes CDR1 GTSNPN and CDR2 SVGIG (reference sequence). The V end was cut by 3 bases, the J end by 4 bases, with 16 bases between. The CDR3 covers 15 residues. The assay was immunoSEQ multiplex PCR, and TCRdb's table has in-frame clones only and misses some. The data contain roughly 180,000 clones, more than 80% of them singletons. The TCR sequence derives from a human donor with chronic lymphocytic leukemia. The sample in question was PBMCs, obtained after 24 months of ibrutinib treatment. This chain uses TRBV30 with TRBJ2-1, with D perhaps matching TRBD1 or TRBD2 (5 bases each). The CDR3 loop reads CAWRPMGRSYNEQFF. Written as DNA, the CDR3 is TGTGCCTGGAGGCCAATGGGACGGAGTTACAATGAGCAGTTCTTC.